Below, 18 T cell receptor beta chains from the same sample are listed, as sequenced in a study of T cells after yellow fever vaccination. TCRdb re-called the 5' RACE reads through MiXCR, storing one row per CDR3 protein. The repertoire holds about 27,000 distinct CDR3 sequences, with 4.5% as singletons. The material sequenced was PBMCs, either bulk or a sorted T-cell subset (CD4+, CD8+, memory, or dextramer-sorted; not recorded which), taken on the day of the yellow fever booster vaccination. These TCRs come from a man in his late teens or twenties who received the YFV17D yellow fever vaccine.

This clonotype came up many times. The chain employs TRBV5-1 and TRBJ2-2; the match to TRBD2 covers 8 bases. J lost 1 base, V lost 7 bases, and 6 bases had no gene match. The CDR3 is 15 amino acids. The germline CDR1 and CDR2 sequences are SGHRS and YFSETQ. The DNA for the CDR3 is TGCGCCAGCCGGGGGGGCCCACAGAACACCGGGGAGCTGTTTTTT. Protein sequence: CASRGGPQNTGELFF.

This chain uses TRBV5-1 with TRBJ2-3; no clear D gene. Germline V lookup: CDR1 SGHRS, CDR2 YFSETQ. V was shortened by 0 bases and J by 6 bases, with 2 bases between the two germline ends. The CDR3 is 11 amino acids. CDR3 sequence reads: CASSLEDTQYF. The CDR3 coding sequence is TGCGCCAGCAGCTTGGAGGATACGCAGTATTTT.

This clonotype came up many times. V is TRBV6-5 and J is TRBJ2-3, with a tentative D call TRBD1 (6 bases). This CDR3 spans 13 amino acids. The germline V gene encodes CDR1 MNHEY and CDR2 SVGAGI. Trimming shortened V by 6 bases and J by 9 bases, and 16 bases separated the two germline ends. The CDR3, as DNA: TGTGCCAGCAGCCACGGGGACATTGAAACGCAGTATTTT. The encoded protein is CASSHGDIETQYF.

This clonotype came up many times. The CDR3 here is CASSLGEAGEQYF. The CDR3 DNA sequence: TGTGCCAGCAGCTTAGGGGAGGCGGGCGAGCAGTACTTC. The chain is built from TRBV4-2 and TRBJ2-7, with D possibly matching TRBD2 (6 bases). Per germline, CDR1 LGHNA and CDR2 YNFKEQ. Trimming pared 5 bases from V and 6 bases from J, leaving 14 bases between. The CDR3 runs to 13 residues.

In the case of this clonotype: A much larger clone is a single base away; this may be a read error. As the CDR3 is not closed by the conserved phenylalanine or tryptophan, this likely results from a read error. This rearrangement joins TRBV5-1 to TRBJ2-5; 7 nucleotides line up with TRBD1. The germline V gene encodes CDR1 SGHRS and CDR2 YFSETQ. The CDR3 is 14 amino acids. Trimming took 4 bases from V and 1 from J; bases not matched to a gene: 4. The CDR3 here is CASSARDSQETQYL. The CDR3 coding sequence is TGCGCCAGCAGCGCCCGGGACAGCCAAGAGACCCAGTACTTG.

At least ten counts were recorded for this clonotype. V usage is TRBV7-9 and J usage is TRBJ2-7; D unclear. CDR3 length: 13 residues. Germline lookup yields CDR1 SEHNR and CDR2 FQNEAQ (reference sequence). V lost 5 bases and J lost 4, with 12 bases in between. This CDR3 is CASSPIGLYEQYV. CDR3 sequence (DNA): TGTGCCAGCAGCCCTATCGGGCTATACGAGCAGTACGTC.

This clonotype was seen ten or more times. This rearrangement joins TRBV5-1 to TRBJ2-2; 11 bases match TRBD1. V lost 4 bases to trimming and J lost 6 bases; unmatched junction nucleotides: 8. The CDR3 loop spans 16 amino acids. CDR1 SGHRS and CDR2 YFSETQ come from the germline V gene. CDR3 DNA sequence: TGCGCCAGCAGCAGAGGACAGGGGGCCTCCGCCGGGGAGCTGTTTTTT. It encodes CASSRGQGASAGELFF.

This clonotype was found many times. The V call is TRBV5-1, the J call TRBJ2-3; D remains unclear. CDR1 and CDR2 from the germline V gene are SGHRS and YFSETQ. Trimming took off 1 base at V and 1 base at J, with 10 bases between the two ends. The CDR3 extends over 15 amino acids. CDR3 protein: CASSLLPRRTDTQYF. The DNA for the CDR3 is TGCGCCAGCAGCTTGTTGCCGCGCCGCACAGATACGCAGTATTTT.

A single count supports this clonotype. The conserved phenylalanine or tryptophan normally closing the CDR3 is absent here, so this likely arose from a read error. The rearrangement links TRBV7-8 to TRBJ2-7; 10 bases agree with TRBD2. The CDR3 runs to 13 residues. V trimming: 5 bases; J trimming: 2 bases; junction bases outside the gene matches: 0. Germline V gene data show CDR1 as SGHVS and CDR2 as FQNEAQ. Here the CDR3 DNA reads TGTGCCAGCAGCGGACTAGCGGCCTACGAGCAGTACATC. Protein: CASSGLAAYEQYI.

This chain joins TRBV4-1 and TRBJ1-2, with a weak D call TRBD1 (5 bases). This CDR3 is 15 amino acids long. Germline V CDR1 and CDR2: MGHRA, YSYEKL. The V gene lost 3 bases and the J gene lost 2 bases, with 13 bases spanning the gap. CDR3 nucleotides: TGCGCCAGCAGCCAGACGACAGAATCAAACTATGGCTACACCTTC. Protein: CASSQTTESNYGYTF.

Many counts were recorded for this clonotype. The V and J genes are TRBV5-1 and TRBJ2-2, with D possibly being TRBD2 (5 bases). Trimming left V 2 bases short and J 4 bases short, with 12 bases between. Germline V gives CDR1 SGHRS, CDR2 YFSETQ. The CDR3 consists of 15 residues. CDR3 bases: TGCGCCAGCAGCTTAATCGGGGAAGGCACCGGGGAGCTGTTTTTT. Protein product: CASSLIGEGTGELFF.

This clonotype was found many times. V is TRBV6-5 and J is TRBJ2-5, with D perhaps TRBD2 (5 bases). The germline V gene encodes CDR1 MNHEY and CDR2 SVGAGI. CDR3 size: 12 residues. The ends were cut back, 4 bases at V and 5 bases at J, with 8 bases in the middle. CDR3 nucleotide sequence: TGTGCCAGCAGTTCTAGCACGGAGACCCAGTACTTC. It encodes CASSSSTETQYF.

The sample holds many counts of this clonotype. This chain joins TRBV7-9 and TRBJ1-2, with D possibly being TRBD1 (6 bases). CDR1 and CDR2 (germline): SEHNR, FQNEAQ (reference sequence). The V end lost 4 bases, the J end lost 5 bases, and 8 bases lay between the germline ends. The CDR3 loop spans 12 amino acids. CDR3 sequence reads: CASSYRAYGYTF. For the CDR3, the DNA is TGTGCCAGCAGCTACAGGGCGTATGGCTACACCTTC. The variable domain in full, with the rest retrieved from reference TRBV7-9 and TRBJ1-2, is DTGVSQNPRHKITKRGQNVTFRCDPISEHNRLYWYRQTLGQGPEFLTYFQNEAQLEKSRLLSDRFSAERPKGSFSTLEIQRTEQGDSAMYLCASSYRAYGYTFGSGTRLTVV.

This clonotype was counted ten times or more. The chain joins TRBV29-1 to TRBJ2-5, with 11 positions matching TRBD2. Per the germline V gene, CDR1 is SQVTM and CDR2 is ANQGSEA. The V segment lost 3 bases and the J segment 5 bases; nucleotides outside the gene matches: 8. The CDR3 has 15 residues. CDR3 coding DNA: TGCAGCGTTGAGCTAACTAGCGGGGGCAGGGAGACCCAGTACTTC. Translation gives CSVELTSGGRETQYF.

The chain employs TRBV5-4 and TRBJ1-5, with a possible D match to TRBD1 (5 bases). CDR3 length: 13 residues. Germline assignment: CDR1 SGHNT and CDR2 YYREEE (reference sequence). V was pared by 4 bases and J by 4 bases, with 9 bases between. The CDR3 DNA reads as TGTGCCAGCAGCCCAGACAGAAATCAGCCCCAGCATTTT. Its translation is CASSPDRNQPQHF.

V usage is TRBV25-1 and J usage is TRBJ2-2; tentatively, D is TRBD1 (6 bases). From germline, CDR1 is MGHDK and CDR2 SYGVNS. This CDR3 has 18 amino acids. Trimming took off 2 bases at V and 2 bases at J, with 18 bases between the two ends. In DNA form, the CDR3 reads TGTGCCAGCAGTGAACGCGCAGGGGAGAGGCTTAACACCGGGGAGCTGTTTTTT. Translated: CASSERAGERLNTGELFF.

Ten or more counts support this clonotype. The chain combines TRBV3-1 with TRBJ1-6; no firm D call. Germline-derived CDR1 and CDR2 are LGHDT and YNNKEL (reference sequence). V was shortened by 0 bases and J by 10 bases, with 10 bases between the two germline ends. The CDR3 contains 14 residues. This CDR3 reads CASSQDRVGSPLHF. Written as DNA, the CDR3 is TGTGCCAGCAGCCAAGATAGGGTAGGATCACCCCTCCACTTT.

This clonotype was counted a few times. This rearrangement joins TRBV11-3 to TRBJ2-1; 8 bases are a match to TRBD1. V shed 0 bases, J shed 0 bases, and the junction held 7 bases outside the gene matches. The germline gives CDR1 SGHNT, CDR2 YENEEA. The CDR3 covers 18 residues. This CDR3 reads CASSLEQGGSSSYNEQFF. DNA for the CDR3: TGTGCCAGCAGCTTAGAACAGGGGGGCTCGAGCTCCTACAATGAGCAGTTCTTC.